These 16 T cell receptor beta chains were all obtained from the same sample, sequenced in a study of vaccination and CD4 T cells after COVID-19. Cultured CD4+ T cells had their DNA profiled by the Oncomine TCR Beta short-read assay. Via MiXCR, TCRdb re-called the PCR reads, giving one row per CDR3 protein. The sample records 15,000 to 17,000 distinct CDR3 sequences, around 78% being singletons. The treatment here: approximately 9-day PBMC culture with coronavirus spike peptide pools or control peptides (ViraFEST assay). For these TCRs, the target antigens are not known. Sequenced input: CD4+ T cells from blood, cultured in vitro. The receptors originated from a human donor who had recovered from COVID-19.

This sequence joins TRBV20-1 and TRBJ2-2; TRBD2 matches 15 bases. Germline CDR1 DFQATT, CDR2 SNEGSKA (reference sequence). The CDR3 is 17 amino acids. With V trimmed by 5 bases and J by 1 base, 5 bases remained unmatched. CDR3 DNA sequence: TGCAGTGCTGGAAGGGGACTAGCGGGGGGGAACACCGGGGAGCTGTTTTTT. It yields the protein CSAGRGLAGGNTGELFF.

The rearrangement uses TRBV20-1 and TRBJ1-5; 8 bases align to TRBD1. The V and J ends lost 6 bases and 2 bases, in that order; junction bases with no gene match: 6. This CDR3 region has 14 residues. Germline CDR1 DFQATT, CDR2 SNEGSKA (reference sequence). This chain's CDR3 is CSAWGQARNQPQHF. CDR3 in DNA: TGCAGTGCGTGGGGACAGGCCCGCAATCAGCCCCAGCATTTT.

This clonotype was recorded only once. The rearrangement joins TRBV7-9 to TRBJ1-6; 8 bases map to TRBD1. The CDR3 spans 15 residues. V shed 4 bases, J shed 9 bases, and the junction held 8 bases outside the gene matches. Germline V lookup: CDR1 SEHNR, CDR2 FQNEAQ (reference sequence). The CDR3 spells CASSSRTGTSSPLHF. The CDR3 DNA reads TGTGCCAGCAGCTCCCGGACAGGGACGAGTTCACCCCTCCACTTT.

In nucleotides, the CDR3 is TGTGCCAGCAGTTTACAGTATGGCTACACCTTC. Encoded protein: CASSLQYGYTF. The V and J genes are TRBV28 and TRBJ1-2; D remains ambiguous. The CDR3 is 11 residues long. Germline CDR1 is MDHEN and CDR2 is SYDVKM. V dropped 2 bases and J dropped 5 bases, with 3 bases sitting between them.

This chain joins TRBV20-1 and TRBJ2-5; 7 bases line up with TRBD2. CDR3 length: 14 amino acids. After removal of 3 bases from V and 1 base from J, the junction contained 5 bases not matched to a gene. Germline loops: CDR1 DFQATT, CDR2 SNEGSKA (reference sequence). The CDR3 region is CSARLTSAQETQYF. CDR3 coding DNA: TGCAGTGCTAGGCTAACTAGCGCCCAAGAGACCCAGTACTTC.

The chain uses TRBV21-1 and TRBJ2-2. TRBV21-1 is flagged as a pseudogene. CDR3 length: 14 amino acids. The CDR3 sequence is CAIQPQVEPGELFF. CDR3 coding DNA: TGTGCCATCCAACCCCAGGTTGAGCCCGGGGAGCTGTTTTTT.

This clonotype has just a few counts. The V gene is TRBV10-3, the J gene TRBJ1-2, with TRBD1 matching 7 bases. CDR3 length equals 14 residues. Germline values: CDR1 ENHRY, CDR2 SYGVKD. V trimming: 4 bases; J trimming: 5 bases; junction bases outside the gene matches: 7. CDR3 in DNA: TGTGCCATCAGTGTAACCTCAGGGGGGTATGGCTACACCTTC. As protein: CAISVTSGGYGYTF.

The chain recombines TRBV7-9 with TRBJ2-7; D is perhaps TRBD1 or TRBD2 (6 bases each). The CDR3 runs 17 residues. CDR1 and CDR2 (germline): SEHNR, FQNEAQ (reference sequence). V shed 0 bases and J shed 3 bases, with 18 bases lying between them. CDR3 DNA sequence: TGTGCCAGCAGCTTAGCCCTAAGGGGGGTAACAGACTACGAGCAGTACTTC. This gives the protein CASSLALRGVTDYEQYF.

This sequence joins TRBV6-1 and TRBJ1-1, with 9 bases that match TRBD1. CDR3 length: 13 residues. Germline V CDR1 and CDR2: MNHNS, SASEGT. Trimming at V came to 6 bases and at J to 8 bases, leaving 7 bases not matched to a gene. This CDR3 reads CASRQGAEVEAFF. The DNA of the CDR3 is TGTGCCAGCAGACAGGGGGCAGAAGTGGAAGCTTTCTTT.

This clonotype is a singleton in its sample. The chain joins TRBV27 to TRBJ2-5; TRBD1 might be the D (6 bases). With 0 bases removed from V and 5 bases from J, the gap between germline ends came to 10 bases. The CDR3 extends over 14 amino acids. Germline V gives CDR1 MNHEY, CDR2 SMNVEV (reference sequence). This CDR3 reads CASSLSGRGETQYF. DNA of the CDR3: TGTGCCAGCAGTTTATCTGGCAGGGGCGAGACCCAGTACTTC.

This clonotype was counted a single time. The CDR3 DNA is TGTGCCAGCAGCACAATTTCGGCGGGAGTGTACACCGGGGAGCTGTTTTTT. This sequence encodes CASSTISAGVYTGELFF. J is TRBJ2-2 and V is TRBV7-8; 7 bases align to TRBD2. With 5 bases clipped from V and 3 bases from J, the junction kept 12 bases outside the gene matches. The germline V gene has CDR1 SGHVS and CDR2 FQNEAQ. CDR3 length equals 17 residues. The variable domain in full, with the rest retrieved from reference TRBV7-8 and TRBJ2-2, is GAGVSQSPRYKVAKRGQDVALRCDPISGHVSLFWYQQALGQGPEFLTYFQNEAQLDKSGLPSDRFFAERPEGSVSTLKIQRTQQEDSAVYLCASSTISAGVYTGELFFGEGSRLTVL.

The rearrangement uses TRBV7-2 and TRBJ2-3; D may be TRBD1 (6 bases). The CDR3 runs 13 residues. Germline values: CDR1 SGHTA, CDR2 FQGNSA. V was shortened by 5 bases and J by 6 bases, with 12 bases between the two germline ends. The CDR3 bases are TGTGCCAGCAGCAGTCACAGGGAGGATACGCAGTATTTT. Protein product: CASSSHREDTQYF.

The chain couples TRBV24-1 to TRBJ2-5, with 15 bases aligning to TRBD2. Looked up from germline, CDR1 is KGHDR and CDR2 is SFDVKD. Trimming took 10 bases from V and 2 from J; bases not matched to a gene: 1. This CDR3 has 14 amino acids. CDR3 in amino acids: CATGTSGRQETQYF. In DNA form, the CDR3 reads TGTGCCACGGGGACTAGCGGGAGGCAAGAGACCCAGTACTTC.

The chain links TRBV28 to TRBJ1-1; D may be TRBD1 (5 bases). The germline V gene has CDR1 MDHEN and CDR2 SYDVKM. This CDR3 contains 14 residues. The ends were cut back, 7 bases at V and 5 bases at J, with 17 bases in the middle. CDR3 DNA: TGTGCCAGCATCCTGGGGGGGGGAAGGACTGAAGCTTTCTTT. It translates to CASILGGGRTEAFF.

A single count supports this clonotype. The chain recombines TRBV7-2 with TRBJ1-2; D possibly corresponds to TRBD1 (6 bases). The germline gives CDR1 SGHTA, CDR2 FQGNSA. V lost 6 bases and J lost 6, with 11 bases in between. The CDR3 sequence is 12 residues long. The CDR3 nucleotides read TGTGCCAGCAGGATAAACAGGGATGGCTACACCTTC. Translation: CASRINRDGYTF.

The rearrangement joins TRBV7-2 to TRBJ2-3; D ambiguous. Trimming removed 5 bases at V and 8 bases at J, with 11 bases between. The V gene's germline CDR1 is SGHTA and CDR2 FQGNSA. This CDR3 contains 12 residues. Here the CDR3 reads CASSLSVGTQYF. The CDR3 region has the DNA TGTGCCAGCAGCCTTAGTGTTGGTACGCAGTATTTT.